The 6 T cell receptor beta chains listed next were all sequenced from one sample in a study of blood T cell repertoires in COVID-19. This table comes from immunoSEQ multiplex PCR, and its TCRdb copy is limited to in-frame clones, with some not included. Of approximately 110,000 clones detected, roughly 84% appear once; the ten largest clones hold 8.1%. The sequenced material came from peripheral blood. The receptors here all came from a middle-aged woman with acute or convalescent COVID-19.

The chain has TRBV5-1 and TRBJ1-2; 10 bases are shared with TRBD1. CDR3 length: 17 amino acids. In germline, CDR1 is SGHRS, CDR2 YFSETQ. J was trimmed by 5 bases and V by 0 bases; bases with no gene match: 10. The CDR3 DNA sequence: TGCGCCAGCAGCTTGGTGACAGGGGGCGCGTCGGGGTATGGCTACACCTTC. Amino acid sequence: CASSLVTGGASGYGYTF.

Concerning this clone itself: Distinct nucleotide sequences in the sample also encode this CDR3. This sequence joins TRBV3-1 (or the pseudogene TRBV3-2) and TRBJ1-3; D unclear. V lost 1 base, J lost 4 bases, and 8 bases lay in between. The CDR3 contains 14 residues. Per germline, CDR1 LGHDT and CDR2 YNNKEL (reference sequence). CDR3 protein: CASSQGVSGNTIYF. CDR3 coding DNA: TGTGCCAGCAGCCAAGGAGTGTCCGGAAACACCATATATTTT.

Here the CDR3 reads CASSLRAGGPGEQYF. The CDR3, as DNA: TGCGCCAGCAGCTTGAGAGCGGGGGGGCCGGGTGAGCAGTACTTC. The rearrangement joins TRBV5-1 to TRBJ2-7; 10 bases are shared with TRBD2. After removal of 1 base from V and 7 bases from J, the junction contained 8 bases not matched to a gene. From germline, CDR1 is SGHRS and CDR2 YFSETQ. The CDR3 loop spans 15 amino acids.

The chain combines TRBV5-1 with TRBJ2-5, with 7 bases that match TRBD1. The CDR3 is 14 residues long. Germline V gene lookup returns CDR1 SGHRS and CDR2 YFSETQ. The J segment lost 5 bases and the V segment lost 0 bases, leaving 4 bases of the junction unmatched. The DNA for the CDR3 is TGCGCCAGCAGCTTGGCTCAGGGGGAGGAGACCCAGTACTTC. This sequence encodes CASSLAQGEETQYF. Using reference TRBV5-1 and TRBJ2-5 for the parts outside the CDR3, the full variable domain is KAGVTQTPRYLIKTRGQQVTLSCSPISGHRSVSWYQQTPGQGLQFLFEYFSETQRNKGNFPGRFSGRQFSNSRSEMNVSTLELGDSALYLCASSLAQGEETQYFGPGTRLLVL.

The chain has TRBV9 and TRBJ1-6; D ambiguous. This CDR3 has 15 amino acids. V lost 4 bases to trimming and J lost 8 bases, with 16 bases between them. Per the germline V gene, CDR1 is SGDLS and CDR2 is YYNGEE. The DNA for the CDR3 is TGTGCCAGCAGCCCGACCGAGGTTTTTGATTCACCCCTCCACTTT. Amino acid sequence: CASSPTEVFDSPLHF.

DNA for the CDR3: TGTGCCAGCAGCTCGCCCGGACAGTTGTCGTACTTC. It encodes CASSSPGQLSYF. The rearrangement uses TRBV7-2 and TRBJ2-7; a possible D gene is TRBD1 (6 bases). The CDR3 is 12 residues long. V gave up 4 bases and J gave up 12 bases, with 16 bases separating them. Germline CDR1 and CDR2: SGHTA and FQGNSA.